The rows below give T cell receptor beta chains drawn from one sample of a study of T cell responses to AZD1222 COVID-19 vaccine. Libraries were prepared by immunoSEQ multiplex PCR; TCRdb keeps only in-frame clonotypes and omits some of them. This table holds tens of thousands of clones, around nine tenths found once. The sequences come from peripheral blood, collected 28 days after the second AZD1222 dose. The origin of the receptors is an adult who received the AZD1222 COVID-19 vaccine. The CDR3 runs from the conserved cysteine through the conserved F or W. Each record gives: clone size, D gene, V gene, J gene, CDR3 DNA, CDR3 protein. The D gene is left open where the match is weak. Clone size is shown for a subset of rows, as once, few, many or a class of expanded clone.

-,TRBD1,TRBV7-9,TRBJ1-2,TGTGCCAGCAGCTTAGCGGTGACAGGGGCCGCATCCTATGGCTACACCTTC,CASSLAVTGAASYGYTF
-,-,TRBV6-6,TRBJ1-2,TGTGCCAGCAGTTACGGGGTGGGGGATGGCTACACCTTC,CASSYGVGDGYTF
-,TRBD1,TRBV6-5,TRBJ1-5,TGTGCCAGCAGCAAAGACAGGGGGACCAATCAGCCCCAGCATTTT,CASSKDRGTNQPQHF
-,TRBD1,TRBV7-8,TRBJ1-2,TGTGCCAGCAGCCCCGACAGGGATTTGGACTACACCTTC,CASSPDRDLDYTF
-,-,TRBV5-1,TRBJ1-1,TGCGCCAGCAGCTCGACCCGGTGGGGGGGAATCGGGACGGACCTAAACACTGAAGCTTTCTTT,CASSSTRWGGIGTDLNTEAFF
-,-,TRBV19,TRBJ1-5,TGTGCCAGTAGCAAACCGGGGGGTCAGCCCCAGCATTTT,CASSKPGGQPQHF
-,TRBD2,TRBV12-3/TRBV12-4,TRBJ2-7,TGTGCCACCAGGCGGGGGGAGGGGACGGAGTACTTC,CATRRGEGTEYF
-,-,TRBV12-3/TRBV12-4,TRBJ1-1,TGTGCCAGCAGTTTTCCTGGACAGCAAGTCTTT,CASSFPGQQVF
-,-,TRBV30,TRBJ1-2,TGTGCCTGGAGTGTACGAGGGTTGTTTGGCTACACCTTC,CAWSVRGLFGYTF
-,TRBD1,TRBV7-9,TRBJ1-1,TGTGCCAGCAGCTCTACCCGGACAGGGTTGATGAACACTGAAGCTTTCTTT,CASSSTRTGLMNTEAFF
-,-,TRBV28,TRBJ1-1,TGTGCCACCTTACAGGCGAACACTGAAGCTTTCTTT,CATLQANTEAFF
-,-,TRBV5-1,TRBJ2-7,TGCGCCAGCAGCTTCGGACTGGGCTACGAGCAGTACTTC,CASSFGLGYEQYF
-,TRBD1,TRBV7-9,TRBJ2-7,TGTGCCAGCAGCTGGGACGAAACAGGGGCCTACGAGCAGTACTTC,CASSWDETGAYEQYF
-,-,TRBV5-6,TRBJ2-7,TGTGCCAGCAGCTTGGAGCCGGGGGCGACCTACGAGCAGTACTTC,CASSLEPGATYEQYF
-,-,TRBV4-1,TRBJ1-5,TGCGCCAGCAGCCCAGCGGTAGGGAATCAGCCCCAGCATTTT,CASSPAVGNQPQHF
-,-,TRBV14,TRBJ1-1,TGTGCCAGCAGCCCCCGAAGCAACACTGAAGCTTTCTTT,CASSPRSNTEAFF
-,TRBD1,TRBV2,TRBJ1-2,TGTGCCAGCAGGCAGGGGGAAGGGGGCTACACCTTC,CASRQGEGGYTF
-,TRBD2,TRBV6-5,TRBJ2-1,TGTGCCAGCAACTCCGGGACTAGCGGAATCAATGAGCAGTTCTTC,CASNSGTSGINEQFF
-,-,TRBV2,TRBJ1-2,TGTGCCAGCAGTGAAGCGGTTAATAACTATGGCTACACCTTC,CASSEAVNNYGYTF
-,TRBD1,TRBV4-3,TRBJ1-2,TGCGCCAGCAGCCAAAGACAGGGTCCCTATGGCTACACCTTC,CASSQRQGPYGYTF
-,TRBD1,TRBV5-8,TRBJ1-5,TGTGCCAGCAGTCCAGGGGGTCCTTGGAGGCCCCAGCATTTT,CASSPGGPWRPQHF
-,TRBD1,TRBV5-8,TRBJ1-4,TGTGCCAGCAGCTTGGGGACAGGCGCAAATGAAAAACTGTTTTTT,CASSLGTGANEKLFF
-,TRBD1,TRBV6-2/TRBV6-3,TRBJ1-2,TGTGCCAGCAGTGTCACAGGGGGCATCGATGGCTACACCTTC,CASSVTGGIDGYTF
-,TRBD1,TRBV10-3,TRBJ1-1,TGTGCCATCAGCCCAGACAGGGGGAACACTGAAGCTTTCTTT,CAISPDRGNTEAFF
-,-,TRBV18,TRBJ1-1,TGTGCCAGCTCACCACAAGACAGATTCCGGACTGAAGCTTTCTTT,CASSPQDRFRTEAFF
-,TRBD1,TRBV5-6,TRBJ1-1,TGTGCCAGCAGCGTAAATCGGGACAGTAACACTGAAGCTTTCTTT,CASSVNRDSNTEAFF
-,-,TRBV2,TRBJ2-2,TGTGCCAGCAGTGAAAGGACGGCACAGAACACCGGGGAGCTGTTTTTT,CASSERTAQNTGELFF
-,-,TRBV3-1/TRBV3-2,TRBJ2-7,TGTGCCAGCAGCCAAGTAACCTCCCGGCAGTACTTC,CASSQVTSRQYF
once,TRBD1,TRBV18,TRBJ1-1,TGTGCCAGCTCACCGACAGGGAACTCACCCACTGAAGCTTTCTTT,CASSPTGNSPTEAFF
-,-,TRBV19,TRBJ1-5,TGTGCCAGTAGTCGTACGGATAGCAATCAGCCCCAGCATTTT,CASSRTDSNQPQHF
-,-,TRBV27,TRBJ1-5,TGTGCCAGCAGTCCCCGACCAAATAGCAATCAGCCCCAGCATTTT,CASSPRPNSNQPQHF
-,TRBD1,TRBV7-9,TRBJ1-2,TGTGCCAGCTCCGACAGGGACTCCGGCTACACCTTC,CASSDRDSGYTF
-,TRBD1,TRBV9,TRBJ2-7,TGTGCCAGCAGCGTGGGGACAGGGCTCTACGAGCAGTACTTC,CASSVGTGLYEQYF
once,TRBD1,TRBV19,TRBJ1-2,TGTGCCAGTAGTGCGGGACAGGGGCCCTACTATGGCTACACCTTC,CASSAGQGPYYGYTF
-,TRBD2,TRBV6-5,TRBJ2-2,TGTGCCAGCAGTTACGGGACTAGCAGGGCCGGGGAGCTGTTTTTT,CASSYGTSRAGELFF
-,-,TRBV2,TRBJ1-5,TGTGCCAGCAGCACCTGGAGCAATCAGCCCCAGCATTTT,CASSTWSNQPQHF
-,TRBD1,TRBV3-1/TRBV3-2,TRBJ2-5,TGTGCCAGCAGCCCAGGATCGACAGGGGGCTCGCAAGAGACCCAGTACTTC,CASSPGSTGGSQETQYF
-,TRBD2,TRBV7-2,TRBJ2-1,TGTGCCAGCATGGTTGGCGGGGGGGCCAATGAGCAGTTCTTC,CASMVGGGANEQFF
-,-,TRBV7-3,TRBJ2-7,TGTGCCAGCAGCCTGGGGGGTTCACCCTACGAGCAGTACTTC,CASSLGGSPYEQYF
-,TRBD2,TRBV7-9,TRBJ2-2,TGTGCCAGCAGCACCGTGTCGGTTTCGCTAGCGGGGGGGCCTGGTCCGACCGGGGAGCTGTTTTTT,CASSTVSVSLAGGPGPTGELFF
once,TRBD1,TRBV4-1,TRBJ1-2,TGCGCCAGCAGCCAAGCTTCCGGGACAGGGGAGGCCTATGGCTACACCTTC,CASSQASGTGEAYGYTF
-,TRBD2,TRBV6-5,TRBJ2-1,TGTGCCAGCAGTCCGGGGGGGTGGGAGCAGTTCTTC,CASSPGGWEQFF
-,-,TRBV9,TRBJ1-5,TGTGCCAGCAGCCAAGGGCCTTCTCCCAATCAGCCCCAGCATTTT,CASSQGPSPNQPQHF
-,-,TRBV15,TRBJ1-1,TGTGCCACCAGCAGAGATGGGGACTTGGGCGAAGCTTTCTTT,CATSRDGDLGEAFF
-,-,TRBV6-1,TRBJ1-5,TGTGCCAGCAGTGAAGAAACAGGACAGTTATGGCAGCCCCAGCATTTT,CASSEETGQLWQPQHF